This TCR beta chain is drawn from a study of blood T cell repertoires in COVID-19. Study-wide context: Some COVID-19 samples were acute and others convalescent; all came from the United States, Italy and Spain. PBMCs, B-cell-depleted T cells, or T cells provided the cDNA or gDNA that made up the material.

In the original analysis: For nucleated cells, counts were estimated from reference gene primer amplification. Some clones are missing from TCRdb's copy, which holds only in-frame ones; the method was immunoSEQ multiplex PCR. The V and J calls and the clone size are those of that table, but D and trimming were determined from the DNA. The sample has some 300,000 clones, roughly 88% seen once. Per the germline V gene, CDR1 is PRHDT and CDR2 is FYEKMQ (reference sequence). J lost 8 bases, V lost 4 bases, and 6 bases had no gene match. The CDR3 spans 13 residues. This clonotype was sampled from a woman aged 30 to 39 who had recovered from COVID-19. Specimen: peripheral blood. J is TRBJ2-5 and V is TRBV13, with 8 bases identical to TRBD2. The CDR3 region is CASSSGGAPTQYF. DNA for the CDR3: TGTGCCAGCAGCTCGGGGGGGGCCCCAACCCAGTACTTC.